The 32 T cell receptor beta chains given below trace back to one sample, sequenced in a study of blood T cells in healthy people across ages. Next came a second PCR, run for about 6 to 11 cycles, which used a sample-barcoded 5' primer along with a J-beta primer mix. TCRdb ran MiXCR on the 5' RACE reads and lists one entry per CDR3 protein. The sample includes roughly 1 million distinct CDR3 sequences, roughly 24% of them seen just once. These same data were also listed under a study on T cells of mothers and their children.

The sequencing sample was made of blood. These receptors all come from a girl aged 2-9 years in good health.

The chain is built from TRBV4-1 and TRBJ2-5; the D is unclear. The J call could be wrong; TRBJ2-7 is a better fit for the DNA end. In germline, CDR1 is MGHRA, CDR2 YSYEKL. The CDR3 runs to 14 residues. The CDR3 protein is CASSQVVVTSEQYF. DNA of the CDR3: TGCGCCAGCAGCCAAGTGGTGGTTACGAGCGAGCAGTACTTC.

This clonotype was picked up a small number of times. The chain joins TRBV25-1 to TRBJ1-4; D is ambiguous. Germline V gene sequence: CDR1 MGHDK, CDR2 SYGVNS. CDR3 length: 14 amino acids. The V gene lost 2 bases and the J gene lost 5 bases, with 9 bases spanning the gap. The DNA for the CDR3 is TGTGCCAGCAGTGAACGGACCGCAAATGAAAAACTGTTTTTT. This codes for CASSERTANEKLFF.

This rearrangement joins TRBV2 to TRBJ1-1; the match to TRBD1 covers 7 bases. The CDR3 runs 14 residues. V trimming: 8 bases; J trimming: 0 bases; junction bases outside the gene matches: 6. Germline V CDR1 and CDR2: SNHLY, FYNNEI. The chain's CDR3 is CASSGTAMNTEAFF. The CDR3 DNA reads TGTGCCAGCTCCGGGACAGCAATGAACACTGAAGCTTTCTTT.

The V gene is TRBV12-3 or TRBV12-4, the J gene TRBJ2-3; TRBD2 agrees at 10 bases. There are 16 residues in the CDR3. The ends lost 3 bases at V and 0 bases at J; junction bases unmatched: 3. The chain's CDR3 is CASSFGSGRSTDTQYF. CDR3 DNA: TGTGCCAGCAGTTTCGGTAGCGGGAGGAGCACAGATACGCAGTATTTT.

This clonotype has more than one count but fewer than ten. This chain links TRBV13 with TRBJ2-3; D is ambiguous. The CDR3 sequence is 18 residues long. The germline V gene has CDR1 PRHDT and CDR2 FYEKMQ (reference sequence). V gave up 0 bases and J gave up 1 base, with 17 bases separating them. The CDR3 coding sequence is TGTGCCAGCAGCTTAGGTTTAATAGGAATAGCCCGCACAGATACGCAGTATTTT. Its protein is CASSLGLIGIARTDTQYF.

The rearrangement joins TRBV7-3 to TRBJ1-1; no reliable D call. The germline CDR1 and CDR2 sequences are SGHTA and FQGTGA. Between the trimmed V and J ends, which lost 5 bases and 1 base, there was a span of 8 bases. This CDR3 comprises 13 residues. CDR3 loop: CASSNAGNTEAFF. The CDR3 nucleotides read TGTGCCAGCAGCAACGCAGGGAACACTGAAGCTTTCTTT.

This clonotype was observed a handful of times. J is TRBJ2-1 and V is TRBV18, with D uncertain. The DNA end lines up better with TRBJ2-7; the J call may be wrong. The CDR3 spans 12 residues. Germline V lookup: CDR1 KGHSH, CDR2 LQKENI. The CDR3, as DNA: TGTGCCAGCTCACCAGTCGATGGAGAGCAGTACTTC. It yields the protein CASSPVDGEQYF.

The rearrangement joins TRBV2 to TRBJ1-2; 8 bases align to TRBD1. The length of the CDR3 is 17 residues. The germline V gene has CDR1 SNHLY and CDR2 FYNNEI. The junction had 10 bases not matched to a gene; V was cut back by 2 bases and J by 2 bases. CDR3 sequence reads: CASSESTGGLTNYGYTF. CDR3 DNA sequence: TGTGCCAGCAGTGAATCCACAGGGGGTCTCACCAACTATGGCTACACCTTC.

This chain uses TRBV7-8 with TRBJ1-2; TRBD1 aligns across 12 bases. There are 15 residues in the CDR3. Germline V gives CDR1 SGHVS, CDR2 FQNEAQ. V lost 8 bases to trimming and J lost 2 bases; unmatched junction nucleotides: 6. CDR3 in DNA: TGTGCCAGCGACCCGGGGACAGGGGGCAACTATGGCTACACCTTC. Translated, it gives CASDPGTGGNYGYTF.

This clonotype has at least ten counts. This chain connects TRBV7-9 to TRBJ2-1; D perhaps matches TRBD2 (6 bases). CDR3 length: 14 amino acids. Deletions cut 6 bases from V and 4 bases from J, with 13 bases between. Germline V gene data show CDR1 as SEHNR and CDR2 as FQNEAQ (reference sequence). The CDR3 DNA reads as TGTGCCAGCAGGGAAACTAGCCCTTACAATGAGCAGTTCTTC. Its protein product is CASRETSPYNEQFF.

This rearrangement joins TRBV29-1 to TRBJ1-5; 8 bases align to TRBD1. With V trimmed by 6 bases and J by 1 base, 5 bases remained unmatched. Germline loops: CDR1 SQVTM, CDR2 ANQGSEA. This CDR3 spans 14 amino acids. CDR3 sequence: CSVRQGASNQPQHF. CDR3 bases: TGCAGCGTCCGTCAGGGGGCGAGCAATCAGCCCCAGCATTTT. Based on the CDR3 plus reference TRBV29-1 and TRBJ1-5, the full variable domain is SAVISQKPSRDICQRGTSLTIQCQVDSQVTMMFWYRQQPGQSLTLIATANQGSEATYESGFVIDKFPISRPNLTFSTLTVSNMSPEDSSIYLCSVRQGASNQPQHFGDGTRLSIL.

The CDR3 sequence: CASSFSGMGYEQYF. The CDR3 DNA follows: TGCGCCAGCAGCTTCTCAGGGATGGGCTACGAGCAGTACTTC. The V gene is TRBV5-1, the J gene TRBJ2-7; maybe TRBD1 (5 bases). V dropped 2 bases and J dropped 3 bases, with 12 bases sitting between them. CDR3 length equals 14 residues. Looked up from germline, CDR1 is SGHRS and CDR2 is YFSETQ.

The chain has TRBV12-3 or TRBV12-4 and TRBJ2-2; D remains ambiguous. The ends were cut back, 3 bases at V and 5 bases at J, with 10 bases in the middle. CDR3 length equals 14 residues. The CDR3 coding sequence is TGTGCCAGCAGTTTTTCCGGGCCGACCGGGGAGCTGTTTTTT. This encodes CASSFSGPTGELFF.

This clonotype was detected only a few times. The genes are TRBV7-2 and TRBJ2-5, with 7 bases that match TRBD2. V lost 8 bases to trimming and J lost 1 base; unmatched junction nucleotides: 10. The CDR3 spans 15 residues. Germline lookup yields CDR1 SGHTA and CDR2 FQGNSA. CDR3 protein: CASGRAGLLQETQYF. The CDR3 coding sequence is TGTGCCAGCGGCCGAGCGGGGCTACTCCAAGAGACCCAGTACTTC.

Note on this clonotype: The junction differs from germline at one of its ends, possibly a read error. V gene TRBV27 combines with J gene TRBJ2-5; D unresolved. The CDR3 contains 15 residues. The germline V gene has CDR1 MNHEY and CDR2 SMNVEV (reference sequence). Here the CDR3 reads CASSSTELVQETQYF. CDR3 sequence (DNA): TGTGCCAGTAGTTCAACCGAGCTTGTACAAGAGACCCAGTACTTC.

In its sample, this clonotype was seen a few times. The genes are TRBV29-1 and TRBJ2-7, with unresolved D. The ends were cut back, 7 bases at V and 3 bases at J, with 16 bases in the middle. The CDR3 is 13 residues long. Germline CDR1 and CDR2: SQVTM and ANQGSEA. CDR3 residues: CSALPTHDYEQYF. The CDR3 coding sequence is TGCAGCGCATTACCCACTCACGACTACGAGCAGTACTTC.

This clonotype was seen a single time. Germline is not matched at one junction end, which may reflect a read error. The V gene is TRBV7-3, the J gene TRBJ2-5, with 7 bases matching TRBD2. From germline, CDR1 is SGHTA and CDR2 FQGTGA. This CDR3 has 15 amino acids. The chain's CDR3 is CASSLLAGDRETQHF. The CDR3 DNA is TGTGCCAGCAGCTTACTGGCGGGAGATCGTGAGACCCAGCACTTC. Using reference TRBV7-3 and TRBJ2-5 for the parts outside the CDR3, the full variable domain is GAGVSQTPSNKVTEKGKYVELRCDPISGHTALYWYRQSLGQGPEFLIYFQGTGAADDSGLPNDRFFAVRPEGSVSTLKIQRTERGDSAVYLCASSLLAGDRETQHFGPGTRLLVL.

The V gene is TRBV4-1, the J gene TRBJ2-2; D might be TRBD2 (5 bases). Germline CDR1 and CDR2: MGHRA and YSYEKL. This CDR3 has 14 amino acids. Trimming removed 3 bases at V and 7 bases at J, with 12 bases between. DNA for the CDR3: TGCGCCAGCAGCCATCAGGACTCCTACGGGGAGCTGTTTTTT. Protein product: CASSHQDSYGELFF.

The sample holds a few counts of this clonotype. The chain recombines TRBV5-1 with TRBJ1-1, with 7 bases aligning to TRBD1. This CDR3 is 17 amino acids long. V lost 1 base to trimming and J lost 4 bases; unmatched junction nucleotides: 13. CDR1 is SGHRS and CDR2 is YFSETQ in the germline V gene. In DNA form, the CDR3 reads TGCGCCAGCAGCTTGAAGCAGGGGGACCACCTTTCCACTGAAGCTTTCTTT. Encoded protein: CASSLKQGDHLSTEAFF.

This chain joins TRBV12-3 or TRBV12-4 and TRBJ2-1, with TRBD2 matching over 9 bases. CDR3 length: 15 residues. Trimming at V came to 6 bases and at J to 4 bases, leaving 7 bases not matched to a gene. The CDR3 loop reads CASRIGTSRYNEQFF. The CDR3 nucleotides are TGTGCCAGCAGGATCGGGACTAGCCGGTACAATGAGCAGTTCTTC.

A note on this clonotype: At one end, the junction sequence differs from germline, possibly due to a read error. J is TRBJ1-1 and V is TRBV5-5, with a tentative D call TRBD1 (6 bases). Looked up from germline, CDR1 is SGHKS and CDR2 is YYEKEE (reference sequence). The CDR3 covers 14 residues. The CDR3 region has the DNA TGTGCCAGCAGTTACGGACAGCCGAACATTGAAGCTTTCTTT. This codes for CASSYGQPNIEAFF.

The sample holds one count of this clonotype. This rearrangement joins TRBV4-1 to TRBJ1-2; perhaps TRBD1 as D (6 bases). The CDR3 has 16 amino acids. Germline V lookup: CDR1 MGHRA, CDR2 YSYEKL. Trimming left V 4 bases short and J 3 bases short, with 18 bases between. The CDR3 coding sequence is TGCGCCAGCAGCCGAGAAGAGGACAGTACACACTATGGCTACACCTTC. It translates to CASSREEDSTHYGYTF.

In its sample, this clonotype was seen a few times. The CDR3 is CASSLDQRNTEAFF. The CDR3 coding sequence is TGTGCCAGCAGCTTAGATCAGCGGAACACTGAAGCTTTCTTT. The chain couples TRBV7-8 to TRBJ1-1; D remains ambiguous. Germline loops: CDR1 SGHVS, CDR2 FQNEAQ. There are 14 residues in the CDR3. Trimming pared 1 base from V and 1 base from J, leaving 7 bases between.

This clonotype was found a few times. This rearrangement joins TRBV28 to TRBJ2-7, with D maybe TRBD2 (5 bases). Germline CDR1 MDHEN, CDR2 SYDVKM. The CDR3 is 14 residues long. Trimming took 6 bases from V and 0 from J, leaving 12 bases between them. The CDR3 is CASSPPGSSYEQYF. The CDR3 nucleotides read TGTGCCAGCAGCCCCCCGGGGAGCTCCTACGAGCAGTACTTC.

The rearrangement uses TRBV28 and TRBJ2-5; D might be TRBD1 (5 bases). Trimming removed 2 bases at V and 3 bases at J, with 16 bases between. Germline V CDR1 and CDR2: MDHEN, SYDVKM. This CDR3 spans 16 amino acids. Here the CDR3 DNA reads TGTGCCAGCAGTTTACTTCCCAGGGTGGGCGAAGAGACCCAGTACTTC. Translating gives CASSLLPRVGEETQYF. Looking up the rest from reference TRBV28 and TRBJ2-5 gives the full variable domain: DVKVTQSSRYLVKRTGEKVFLECVQDMDHENMFWYRQDPGLGLRLIYFSYDVKMKEKGDIPEGYSVSREKKERFSLILESASTNQTSMYLCASSLLPRVGEETQYFGPGTRLLVL.

This clonotype was detected only a few times. This sequence joins TRBV4-2 and TRBJ2-3; D remains ambiguous. V was pared by 2 bases and J by 0 bases, with 15 bases between. The CDR3 spans 17 residues. Germline V CDR1 and CDR2: LGHNA, YNFKEQ. CDR3 protein: CASSQSGGRISTDTQYF. Written as DNA, the CDR3 is TGTGCCAGCAGCCAATCCGGTGGGCGGATAAGCACAGATACGCAGTATTTT.

This clonotype occurred a few times. The chain combines TRBV25-1 with TRBJ2-7; D is ambiguous. The CDR3 length is 14 residues. CDR1 and CDR2 (germline): MGHDK, SYGVNS. V was pared by 5 bases and J by 1 base, with 12 bases between. The CDR3 DNA follows: TGTGCCAGCAGTCCCTTCGGACGTTCCTACGAGCAGTACTTC. Its protein is CASSPFGRSYEQYF.

This clonotype was observed a few times. The rearrangement uses TRBV29-1 and TRBJ2-1; 7 positions agree with TRBD1. Germline trimming cut 7 bases from V and 1 base from J; bases unmatched to any gene: 4. The CDR3 contains 13 residues. Germline V lookup: CDR1 SQVTM, CDR2 ANQGSEA. Here the CDR3 reads CSGRDSSYNEQFF. The CDR3 DNA sequence: TGCAGCGGCCGGGACAGTTCCTACAATGAGCAGTTCTTC.

This clonotype was recorded a few times. CDR3 amino acids: CASSVGGGTDKQYF. CDR3 DNA sequence: TGTGCCAGCAGCGTAGGAGGGGGTACGGATAAGCAGTACTTC. The chain uses TRBV9 and TRBJ2-7; weak D call: TRBD1 (6 bases). The CDR3 is 14 residues long. V lost 0 bases and J lost 8, with 15 bases in between. Germline V gene data show CDR1 as SGDLS and CDR2 as YYNGEE.

This clonotype was found a few times. The chain carries TRBV27 and TRBJ2-5, with 11 positions matching TRBD2. The closer fit of TRBJ2-1 to the DNA end suggests the J call may be wrong. CDR3 length: 16 amino acids. The germline gives CDR1 MNHEY, CDR2 SMNVEV (reference sequence). The CDR3: CASSLSGTSGYNEQFF. In DNA, the CDR3 is TGTGCCAGCAGTTTATCCGGGACTAGCGGTTACAATGAGCAGTTCTTC.

This clonotype came up a few times. V usage is TRBV6-5 and J usage is TRBJ2-5; D may be TRBD1 (6 bases). CDR1 and CDR2 (germline): MNHEY, SVGAGI. Trimming stripped 5 bases from V and 2 bases from J, with 12 bases between. The CDR3 loop spans 14 amino acids. The CDR3, as DNA: TGTGCCAGCAGTCATCGACAGGCTCAAGAGACCCAGTACTTC. Translating gives CASSHRQAQETQYF.

The rearrangement links TRBV12-3 or TRBV12-4 to TRBJ1-4, with D hard to call. V was shortened by 8 bases and J by 7 bases, with 17 bases between the two germline ends. The CDR3 runs 14 residues. CDR3 nucleotides: TGTGCCAGCCGGGCCACGGGGATCGCTGAAAAACTGTTTTTT. Amino acid sequence: CASRATGIAEKLFF.